This paragraph reports one T cell receptor (beta chain). The antigen is unknown. Other DNA sequences from this sample encode an identical CDR3 as well. The data were obtained in a study of shared clonotypes between healthy human individuals. Study observations and caveats: Roughly 4.6% of naive CD4 clonotypes were common to a handful of donors.

The naive CD8 population came from CD45RO-negative cells selected for CCR7, without terminally differentiated effector memory CD45RA+ cells. The healthy adult donors were HIV-negative and reported no recent acute infections or vaccinations. Produced via immunoSEQ multiplex PCR; TCRdb's table is partial and in-frame only. This sample has approximately 810,000 clones; 80% to 95% occur once, and the top ten carry approximately 25%. The germline gives CDR1 LNHDA, CDR2 SQIVND (reference sequence). The CDR3 extends over 13 amino acids. V was cut by 1 base and J by 2 bases, with 6 bases left in between. The receptor's source is a young man in good health. The V and J genes are TRBV19 and TRBJ2-7; D not resolved. The sample consisted of naive CD8+ T cells sorted from blood. For the CDR3, the DNA is TGTGCCAGTAGTATAGGCTCGACCTACGAGCAGTACTTC. Its translation: CASSIGSTYEQYF.